The 7 T cell receptor beta chains below come from one sample, sequenced in a study of CD8+CD57+ T cells in acquired aplastic anemia. Genomic DNA templated the TCR beta VDJ and CDR3 profiling. Using its own MiXCR run on the reads, TCRdb lists one record per CDR3 protein. The table includes 250,000 to 350,000 distinct CDR3 sequences, 45% to 65% detected once. The specimen sequenced was sorted CD4+, CD8+, or CD8+CD57+ T cells (not recorded which) from PBMCs. Every receptor here comes from a human donor with severe aplastic anemia or a healthy control (not recorded which).

This clonotype was counted a few times. The CDR3 sequence is CASSLTGGQSNEQYF. DNA of the CDR3: TGTGCCAGCAGTTTAACCGGGGGACAGTCTAACGAGCAGTACTTC. J is TRBJ2-7 and V is TRBV7-2, with a tentative D call TRBD1 (7 bases). This CDR3 contains 15 residues. The germline V gene encodes CDR1 SGHTA and CDR2 FQGNSA. The germline V and J ends were trimmed by 6 bases and 5 bases, with 20 bases remaining between them.

This chain uses TRBV6-2 or TRBV6-3 with TRBJ2-1, with 9 bases aligning to TRBD2. With V trimmed by 2 bases and J by 0 bases, 11 bases remained unmatched. CDR3 length: 19 amino acids. CDR1 and CDR2 (germline): MNHEY, SVGEGT. CDR3 DNA: TGTGCCAGCAGTTACCGTCGAGCGGGGGGTTTGAGCTCCTACAATGAGCAGTTCTTC. Translation gives CASSYRRAGGLSSYNEQFF.

This clonotype occurred once. This chain links TRBV20-1 with TRBJ1-4; tentatively, D is TRBD1 (6 bases). Germline assignment: CDR1 DFQATT and CDR2 SNEGSKA (reference sequence). The germline V and J ends were trimmed by 1 base and 8 bases, with 14 bases remaining between them. The CDR3 covers 14 residues. The CDR3 region is CSARGAAGDEKLFF. The DNA for the CDR3 is TGCAGTGCTAGAGGTGCGGCAGGGGACGAAAAACTGTTTTTT.

This rearrangement joins TRBV10-3 to TRBJ2-7; perhaps TRBD1 as D (5 bases). V was cut by 0 bases and J by 7 bases, with 13 bases left in between. Germline-derived CDR1 and CDR2 are ENHRY and SYGVKD. The CDR3 is 14 amino acids. CDR3: CAISESRVREEQYF. CDR3 nucleotide sequence: TGTGCCATCAGTGAGTCGCGTGTCAGGGAAGAGCAGTACTTC.

Points on this clonotype: One end of the junction does not line up with germline, which may come from a read error. CDR3: CASSELGQRFTGELYF. For the CDR3, the DNA is TGTGCCAGCAGTGAACTAGGGCAACGGTTCACCGGGGAGCTGTACTTC. The rearrangement uses TRBV2 and TRBJ2-7; a possible D gene is TRBD2 (5 bases). Germline CDR1 is SNHLY and CDR2 is FYNNEI. This CDR3 has 16 residues.

The gene calls are TRBV7-2 and TRBJ1-2, with D possibly TRBD1 on 5 matching bases. The length of the CDR3 is 14 residues. CDR1 is SGHTA and CDR2 is FQGNSA in the germline V gene. Trimming left V 1 base short and J 0 bases short, with 6 bases between. The CDR3 sequence is CASSLVTANYGYTF. For the CDR3, the DNA is TGTGCCAGCAGCTTAGTGACAGCTAACTATGGCTACACCTTC. Combining the CDR3 with reference TRBV7-2 and TRBJ1-2 gives the whole variable domain GAGVSQSPSNKVTEKGKDVELRCDPISGHTALYWYRQSLGQGLEFLIYFQGNSAPDKSGLPSDRFSAERTGGSVSTLTIQRTQQEDSAVYLCASSLVTANYGYTFGSGTRLTVV.

The chain is built from TRBV20-1 and TRBJ2-7, with D hard to call. Germline V gives CDR1 DFQATT, CDR2 SNEGSKA (reference sequence). The CDR3 is made up of 13 amino acids. CDR3 sequence reads: CSLTRMSFSEQYF. The CDR3 nucleotides read TGCAGCCTAACCAGGATGTCCTTTTCTGAGCAGTACTTC.